This T cell receptor (beta chain) stems from a study of shared clonotypes between healthy human individuals. CDR1 and CDR2 (germline): SEHNR, FQNEAQ (reference sequence). Trimming removed 5 bases at V and 11 bases at J, with 14 bases between. The CDR3 sequence is 12 residues long. This clone was detected once. Only one base separates this from a far larger clonotype, so it likely reflects a read error. It was at deep level that the assay was run. This table comes from immunoSEQ multiplex PCR, and its TCRdb copy is limited to in-frame clones, with some not included. The data hold 470,000 or so clones, with 65% to 85% observed a single time.

This sequence originates from a middle-aged woman in good health. Some clones in this sample may be carry-over from other donors' samples. This rearrangement joins TRBV7-9 to TRBJ2-3; D might be TRBD1 or TRBD2, each matching 5 bases. The specimen was PBMCs. The CDR3: CASSPQGAGQYF. The DNA for the CDR3 is TGTGCCAGCAGCCCTCAGGGAGCTGGGCAGTATTTT.